Detailed here is one TCR beta chain. The sample comes from a study of beta chain features in type 1 diabetes. The CDR3 runs to 14 residues. Germline CDR1 SGDLS, CDR2 YYNGEE. The V and J ends lost 3 bases and 0 bases respectively, with 7 bases between them. The study reverse transcribed the entire isolated RNA, so it sequenced expressed TCRB transcripts. Libraries were prepared by immunoSEQ multiplex PCR; TCRdb keeps only in-frame clonotypes and omits some of them. The sample has around 450,000 clones, more than 9.5% seen once. The V gene is TRBV9, the J gene TRBJ1-3; D unclear. Source material: naive CD4+ T cells from blood. The sequence was obtained from a woman aged 18-35 years in good health. CDR3 in DNA: TGTGCCAGCAGCGCAAGCAACTCTGGAAACACCATATATTTT. The encoded protein is CASSASNSGNTIYF.